The 28 T cell receptor beta chains below all came from one sample that was sequenced in a study of Ad26.COV2.S vaccination and SARS-CoV-2 variants. Generated by immunoSEQ multiplex PCR, the TCRdb table keeps only in-frame clones and is missing some. Of about 680,000 clones listed, 89% are singletons. Treatment: around 19 received Ad26.COV2.S at low or high dose, single or two shots; about 5 received placebo; per-sample allocation not given. Each sample was drawn 63 days after the first injection (of vaccine or placebo). Sequencing used peripheral blood, obtained in a trial of Ad26.COV2.S vaccine versus placebo. These receptors were collected from a person between 18 and 65 years old who received the Ad26.COV2.S COVID-19 vaccine or a placebo.

The genes are TRBV30 and TRBJ2-4, with 7 positions matching TRBD1. Germline V gene data show CDR1 as GTSNPN and CDR2 as SVGIG (reference sequence). With V trimmed by 0 bases and J by 0 bases, 14 bases remained unmatched. The CDR3 covers 19 residues. The CDR3 here is CAWSVRWSGGPLAKNIQYF. In DNA form, the CDR3 reads TGTGCCTGGAGTGTACGTTGGTCAGGGGGACCTCTAGCCAAAAACATTCAGTACTTC.

V is TRBV19 and J is TRBJ1-1; 8 bases agree with TRBD1. J lost 0 bases, V lost 7 bases, and 4 bases had no gene match. This CDR3 spans 14 amino acids. Germline V lookup: CDR1 LNHDA, CDR2 SQIVND (reference sequence). The CDR3 nucleotides are TGTGCCAGTAACGACAGGGGCATGAACACTGAAGCTTTCTTT. The encoded protein is CASNDRGMNTEAFF.

V usage is TRBV20-1 and J usage is TRBJ1-2; D may be TRBD1 (6 bases). The ends were cut back, 3 bases at V and 2 bases at J, with 13 bases in the middle. The CDR3 runs 14 residues. The germline V gene encodes CDR1 DFQATT and CDR2 SNEGSKA (reference sequence). The CDR3 DNA reads as TGCAGTGCTAGTCGAATCGACAGGAACTATGGCTACACCTTC. Translation gives CSASRIDRNYGYTF.

The chain links TRBV10-1 to TRBJ2-3; 7 bases are a match to TRBD2. The CDR3 runs to 15 residues. With V trimmed by 6 bases and J by 4 bases, 10 bases remained unmatched. CDR1 and CDR2 from the germline V gene are WNHNN and SYGVQD (reference sequence). The CDR3 bases are TGCGCCAGCAGCCCCGGCCTAGCGGAGGCAGATACGCAGTATTTT. This gives the protein CASSPGLAEADTQYF.

The chain employs TRBV5-5 and TRBJ2-1, with unresolved D. Germline-derived CDR1 and CDR2 are SGHKS and YYEKEE (reference sequence). CDR3 size: 16 residues. V shed 4 bases and J shed 8 bases, with 22 bases lying between them. CDR3: CASSPQIRELTDEQFF. The CDR3 nucleotides read TGTGCCAGCAGCCCACAAATCAGAGAACTCACCGATGAGCAGTTCTTC.

The chain employs TRBV6-6 and TRBJ1-6, with D possibly TRBD1 on 5 matching bases. The CDR3 is 16 amino acids. Germline lookup yields CDR1 MNHNY and CDR2 SVGAGI (reference sequence). Trimming took off 8 bases at V and 0 bases at J, with 14 bases between the two ends. The CDR3 nucleotides are TGTGCCAGCTCCCCCAGGGTGGGCTCCTATAATTCACCCCTCCACTTT. It yields the protein CASSPRVGSYNSPLHF.

V gene TRBV19 combines with J gene TRBJ1-5; no clear D. The germline V gene has CDR1 LNHDA and CDR2 SQIVND (reference sequence). This CDR3 is built from 13 residues. V lost 3 bases to trimming and J lost 6 bases, with 9 bases between them. Written as DNA, the CDR3 is TGTGCCAGTAGTATTATGGTCAGTCAGCCCCAGCATTTT. Its translation is CASSIMVSQPQHF.

The table lists this clone with a count of one. The J gene is TRBJ1-2, the V gene TRBV9; 7 nucleotides match TRBD1. The CDR3 contains 15 residues. J lost 3 bases, V lost 0 bases, and 5 bases had no gene match. From germline, CDR1 is SGDLS and CDR2 YYNGEE. CDR3 in amino acids: CASSVALGQDYGYTF. In DNA, the CDR3 is TGTGCCAGCAGCGTAGCTTTAGGACAGGACTATGGCTACACCTTC.

The count of this clone is one. V usage is TRBV7-2 and J usage is TRBJ1-5, with a tentative D call TRBD1 (5 bases). V gave up 0 bases and J gave up 10 bases, with 16 bases separating them. The CDR3 is made up of 15 amino acids. Germline assignment: CDR1 SGHTA and CDR2 FQGNSA. CDR3 region: CASSLAGRAVEPQHF. DNA of the CDR3: TGTGCCAGCAGCTTAGCGGGCAGGGCGGTAGAACCCCAGCATTTT.

Concerning this clone: The same CDR3 can be traced to other DNA sequences in this sample. This chain connects TRBV5-1 to TRBJ2-5; D call uncertain. This CDR3 is 11 amino acids long. CDR1 and CDR2 from the germline V gene are SGHRS and YFSETQ. Trimming left V 3 bases short and J 5 bases short, with 5 bases between. The CDR3 sequence: CASSSRETQYF. CDR3 in DNA: TGCGCCAGCAGCTCGCGGGAGACCCAGTACTTC.

A single count supports this clone. This rearrangement joins TRBV6-5 to TRBJ2-1; TRBD2 agrees at 12 bases. V shed 6 bases and J 8 bases; nucleotides not matched to a gene: 8. Germline V gene lookup returns CDR1 MNHEY and CDR2 SVGAGI. This CDR3 comprises 15 residues. The CDR3: CASSRGLAGRHEQFF. CDR3 sequence (DNA): TGTGCCAGCAGCCGGGGACTAGCGGGTAGGCATGAGCAGTTCTTC.

The chain has TRBV19 and TRBJ1-1; D gene uncertain. V was pared by 3 bases and J by 0 bases, with 14 bases between. This CDR3 is 16 amino acids long. Germline CDR1 and CDR2: LNHDA and SQIVND (reference sequence). In DNA form, the CDR3 reads TGTGCCAGTAGTATTCAAGGACGGTACTTGAACACTGAAGCTTTCTTT. The encoded protein is CASSIQGRYLNTEAFF.

The chain uses TRBV7-2 and TRBJ1-4, with a weak D call TRBD1 (6 bases). Germline CDR1 SGHTA, CDR2 FQGNSA. V lost 4 bases, J lost 1 base, and 7 bases lay in between. This CDR3 has 14 amino acids. The DNA for the CDR3 is TGTGCCAGCAGCTCAGGGGAAACTAATGAAAAACTGTTTTTT. Its translation is CASSSGETNEKLFF.

The genes are TRBV12-3 or TRBV12-4 and TRBJ1-4; D call uncertain. The V gene lost 3 bases and the J gene lost 6 bases, with 2 bases spanning the gap. The CDR3 spans 11 residues. The CDR3 region is CASSFYEKLFF. For the CDR3, the DNA is TGTGCCAGCAGTTTTTATGAAAAACTGTTTTTT.

J is TRBJ2-2 and V is TRBV2; D is tentatively TRBD1 or TRBD2 (5 bases each). The germline gives CDR1 SNHLY, CDR2 FYNNEI. CDR3 length: 16 amino acids. V gave up 3 bases and J gave up 1 base, with 12 bases separating them. As DNA, the CDR3 is TGTGCCAGCAGTGAGACAGCGGCAGAGAACACCGGGGAGCTGTTTTTT. Its protein is CASSETAAENTGELFF.

The genes are TRBV7-2 and TRBJ2-7; 9 nucleotides match TRBD1. Germline-derived CDR1 and CDR2 are SGHTA and FQGNSA. The CDR3 has 15 amino acids. V lost 3 bases and J lost 3; bases outside the gene matches: 6. In DNA, the CDR3 is TGTGCCAGCAGCTTGGGGACAGGGAGTCTCTACGAGCAGTACTTC. Its protein product is CASSLGTGSLYEQYF. The entire variable domain, with the rest obtained from reference TRBV7-2 and TRBJ2-7, is as follows: GAGVSQSPSNKVTEKGKDVELRCDPISGHTALYWYRQSLGQGLEFLIYFQGNSAPDKSGLPSDRFSAERTGGSVSTLTIQRTQQEDSAVYLCASSLGTGSLYEQYFGPGTRLTVT.

This clone appeared a single time. This rearrangement joins TRBV2 to TRBJ1-6; perhaps TRBD1 as D (6 bases). V gave up 5 bases and J gave up 1 base, with 12 bases separating them. The CDR3 length is 16 residues. Germline CDR1 is SNHLY and CDR2 is FYNNEI. CDR3 coding DNA: TGTGCCAGCAGTCGTGCAGGGGAATCCTATAATTCACCCCTCCACTTT. It codes for CASSRAGESYNSPLHF.

The chain's CDR3 is CASSPWTSGDTGELFF. DNA for the CDR3: TGTGCCAGTAGTCCTTGGACTAGCGGAGACACCGGGGAGCTGTTTTTT. This chain links TRBV19 with TRBJ2-2; 10 positions agree with TRBD2. Germline V CDR1 and CDR2: LNHDA, SQIVND (reference sequence). V gave up 5 bases and J gave up 3 bases; unmatched junction bases: 6. The CDR3 is 16 residues long. The full variable domain, completed using reference TRBV19 and TRBJ2-2, is DGGITQSPKYLFRKEGQNVTLSCEQNLNHDAMYWYRQDPGQGLRLIYYSQIVNDFQKGDIAEGYSVSREKKESFPLTVTSAQKNPTAFYLCASSPWTSGDTGELFFGEGSRLTVL.

V and J are TRBV2 and TRBJ1-1; TRBD1 agrees at 8 bases. After removal of 6 bases from V and 12 bases from J, the junction contained 9 bases not matched to a gene. There are 12 residues in the CDR3. In germline, CDR1 is SNHLY, CDR2 FYNNEI. In nucleotides, the CDR3 is TGTGCCAGCAGCCTCAGGGGGCGCATAACTTTCTTT. As protein: CASSLRGRITFF.

In regard to this clone: Within the sample, other DNA sequences also encode this same CDR3. This rearrangement joins TRBV3-1 (or the pseudogene TRBV3-2) to TRBJ1-4; 9 bases align to TRBD1. The trim removed 4 bases at V and 5 bases at J, leaving 2 bases unmatched. The CDR3 covers 14 residues. Germline loops: CDR1 LGHDT, CDR2 YNNKEL (reference sequence). CDR3 region: CASSPGTGNEKLFF. CDR3 nucleotide sequence: TGTGCCAGCAGCCCCGGGACAGGGAATGAAAAACTGTTTTTT.

The CDR3 protein is CASSLAATTTDTQYF. CDR3 nucleotides: TGTGCCAGCAGCTTGGCGGCGACGACCACAGATACGCAGTATTTT. The gene calls are TRBV5-4 and TRBJ2-3; D gene uncertain. CDR3 length: 15 residues. V was clipped by 0 bases and J by 2 bases, with 10 bases between them. From germline, CDR1 is SGHNT and CDR2 YYREEE (reference sequence). Complete variable domain (other parts from reference TRBV5-4 and TRBJ2-3): ETGVTQSPTHLIKTRGQQVTLRCSSQSGHNTVSWYQQALGQGPQFIFQYYREEENGRGNFPPRFSGLQFPNYSSELNVNALELDDSALYLCASSLAATTTDTQYFGPGTRLTVL.

The rearrangement joins TRBV11-2 to TRBJ2-2; D unresolved. The V and J ends lost 7 bases and 8 bases respectively, with 5 bases between them. CDR1 and CDR2 (germline): SGHAT, FQNNGV. The CDR3 loop spans 10 amino acids. The CDR3 loop reads CASIAGELFF. As DNA, the CDR3 is TGTGCCAGCATCGCGGGGGAGCTGTTTTTT.

This clone was recorded at least ten times. The chain joins TRBV7-9 to TRBJ2-1, with 7 bases lining up with TRBD2. The ends lost 5 bases at V and 3 bases at J; junction bases unmatched: 16. The CDR3 is 18 amino acids. Germline lookup yields CDR1 SEHNR and CDR2 FQNEAQ (reference sequence). The CDR3, as DNA: TGTGCCAGCAGCCGACCCACCCGATCGCGGGAGTTCTACAATGAGCAGTTCTTC. Its protein is CASSRPTRSREFYNEQFF.

The chain joins TRBV7-9 to TRBJ2-1, with D perhaps being TRBD1 or TRBD2 (5 bases each). Germline loops: CDR1 SEHNR, CDR2 FQNEAQ (reference sequence). Trimming shortened V by 5 bases and J by 8 bases, and 19 bases separated the two germline ends. CDR3 length: 15 residues. The CDR3 sequence is CASSQPGPPPHEQFF. For the CDR3, the DNA is TGTGCCAGCAGCCAGCCGGGACCACCCCCACATGAGCAGTTCTTC.

This chain connects TRBV15 to TRBJ1-2; D remains ambiguous. Trimming removed 0 bases from V and 0 bases from J, with 20 bases in between. Germline CDR1 reads LNHNV; CDR2 reads YYDKDF (reference sequence). The CDR3 sequence is 19 residues long. In DNA, the CDR3 is TGTGCCACCAGCAGAGATAGGGCCGCGACCGGGCTAGCTAACTATGGCTACACCTTC. This codes for CATSRDRAATGLANYGYTF.

The chain uses TRBV7-9 and TRBJ2-1; weak D call: TRBD1 (6 bases). Germline values: CDR1 SEHNR, CDR2 FQNEAQ (reference sequence). V dropped 7 bases and J dropped 0 bases, with 13 bases sitting between them. This CDR3 contains 15 residues. The CDR3 loop is CASTVSGDSYNEQFF. In nucleotides, the CDR3 is TGTGCCAGCACCGTCTCAGGGGACTCCTACAATGAGCAGTTCTTC.

This clone is a singleton in its sample. The rearrangement uses TRBV3-1 (or the pseudogene TRBV3-2) and TRBJ2-6; 8 bases agree with TRBD1. With 4 bases clipped from V and 2 bases from J, the junction kept 7 bases outside the gene matches. The CDR3 is 17 amino acids. Germline CDR1 is LGHDT and CDR2 is YNNKEL (reference sequence). In DNA, the CDR3 is TGTGCCAGCAGCCCCGGACAGGGAGACACTGGGGCCAACGTCCTGACTTTC. Protein product: CASSPGQGDTGANVLTF.

This clone has a single count. The rearrangement uses TRBV30 and TRBJ2-7, with TRBD2 matching over 9 bases. Per germline, CDR1 GTSNPN and CDR2 SVGIG (reference sequence). The CDR3 sequence is 13 residues long. The junction had 10 bases not matched to a gene; V was cut back by 8 bases and J by 5 bases. The CDR3 sequence is CARGRGGADEQYF. CDR3 in DNA: TGTGCCCGGGGTCGCGGGGGGGCCGACGAGCAGTACTTC.